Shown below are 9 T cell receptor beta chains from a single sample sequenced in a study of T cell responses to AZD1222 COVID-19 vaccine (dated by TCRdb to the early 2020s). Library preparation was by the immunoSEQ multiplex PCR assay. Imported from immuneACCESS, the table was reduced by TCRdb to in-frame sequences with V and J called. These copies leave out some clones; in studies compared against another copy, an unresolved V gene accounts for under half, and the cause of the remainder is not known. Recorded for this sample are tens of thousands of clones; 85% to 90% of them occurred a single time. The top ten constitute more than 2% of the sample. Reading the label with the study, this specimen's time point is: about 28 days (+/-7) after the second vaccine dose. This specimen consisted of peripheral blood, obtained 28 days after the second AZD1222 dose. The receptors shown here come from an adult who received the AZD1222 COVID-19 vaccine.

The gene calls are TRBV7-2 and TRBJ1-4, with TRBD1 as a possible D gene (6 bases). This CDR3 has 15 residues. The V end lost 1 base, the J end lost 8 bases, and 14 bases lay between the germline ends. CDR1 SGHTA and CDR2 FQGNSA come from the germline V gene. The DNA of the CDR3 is TGTGCCAGCAGCTTAGACGCAGGGGTTGGAGAAAAACTGTTTTTT. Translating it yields CASSLDAGVGEKLFF.

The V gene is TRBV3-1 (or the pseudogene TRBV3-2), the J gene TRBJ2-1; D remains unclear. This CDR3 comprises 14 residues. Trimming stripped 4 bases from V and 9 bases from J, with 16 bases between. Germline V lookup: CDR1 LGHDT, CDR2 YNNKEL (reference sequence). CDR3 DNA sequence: TGTGCCAGCAGCCCCTCCCGAATGCGCGTTGAGCAGTTCTTC. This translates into CASSPSRMRVEQFF.

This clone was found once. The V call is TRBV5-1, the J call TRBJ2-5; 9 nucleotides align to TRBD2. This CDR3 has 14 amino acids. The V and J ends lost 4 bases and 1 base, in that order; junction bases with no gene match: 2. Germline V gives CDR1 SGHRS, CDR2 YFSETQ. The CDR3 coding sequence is TGCGCCAGCAGCCAGGGACTAGCCCAAGAGACCCAGTACTTC. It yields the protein CASSQGLAQETQYF.

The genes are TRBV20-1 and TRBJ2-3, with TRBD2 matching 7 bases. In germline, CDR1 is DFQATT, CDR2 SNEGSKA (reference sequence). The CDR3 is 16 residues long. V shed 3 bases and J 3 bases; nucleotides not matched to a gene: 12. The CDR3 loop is CSASGATRGVTDTQYF. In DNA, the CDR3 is TGCAGTGCTAGTGGGGCTACCCGGGGGGTGACAGATACGCAGTATTTT.

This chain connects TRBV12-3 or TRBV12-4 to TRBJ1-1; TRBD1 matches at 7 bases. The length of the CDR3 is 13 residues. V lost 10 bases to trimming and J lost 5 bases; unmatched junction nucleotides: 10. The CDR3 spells CATGTAGGTEAFF. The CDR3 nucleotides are TGTGCCACCGGGACAGCAGGGGGGACTGAAGCTTTCTTT.

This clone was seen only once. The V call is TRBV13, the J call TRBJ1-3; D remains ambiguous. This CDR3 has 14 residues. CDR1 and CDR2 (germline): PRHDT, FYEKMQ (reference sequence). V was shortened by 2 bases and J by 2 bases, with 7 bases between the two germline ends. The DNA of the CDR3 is TGTGCCAGCAGCTTAATCAAGCCTGGAAACACCATATATTTT. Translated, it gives CASSLIKPGNTIYF.

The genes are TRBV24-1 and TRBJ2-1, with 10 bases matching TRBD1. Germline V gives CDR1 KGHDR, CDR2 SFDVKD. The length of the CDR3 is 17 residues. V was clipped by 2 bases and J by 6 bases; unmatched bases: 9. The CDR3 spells CATSDSAGTGAINEQFF. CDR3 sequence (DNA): TGTGCCACCAGTGATTCAGCCGGGACAGGGGCCATCAATGAGCAGTTCTTC.

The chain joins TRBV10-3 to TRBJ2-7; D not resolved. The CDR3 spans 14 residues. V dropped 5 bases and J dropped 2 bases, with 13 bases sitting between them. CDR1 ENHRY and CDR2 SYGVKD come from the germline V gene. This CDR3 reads CAISIDIEAYEQYF. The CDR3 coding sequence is TGTGCCATCAGTATTGACATCGAGGCCTACGAGCAGTACTTC.

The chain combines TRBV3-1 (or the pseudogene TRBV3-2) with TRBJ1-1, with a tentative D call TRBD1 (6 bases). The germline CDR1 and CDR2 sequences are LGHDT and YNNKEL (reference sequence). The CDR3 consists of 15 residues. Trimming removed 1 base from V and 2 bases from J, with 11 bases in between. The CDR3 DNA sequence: TGTGCCAGCAGCCAAGGGCCAGGGGTAAACACTGAAGCTTTCTTT. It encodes CASSQGPGVNTEAFF.